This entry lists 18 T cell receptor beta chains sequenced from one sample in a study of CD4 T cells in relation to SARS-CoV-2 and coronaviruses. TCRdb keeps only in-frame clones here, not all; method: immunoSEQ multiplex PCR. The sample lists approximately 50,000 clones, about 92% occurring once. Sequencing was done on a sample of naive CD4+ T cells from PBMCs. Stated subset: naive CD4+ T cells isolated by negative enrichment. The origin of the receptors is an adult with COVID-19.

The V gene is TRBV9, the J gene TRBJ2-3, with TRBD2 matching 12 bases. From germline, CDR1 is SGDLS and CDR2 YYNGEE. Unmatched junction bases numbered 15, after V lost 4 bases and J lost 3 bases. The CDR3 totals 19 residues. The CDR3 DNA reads TGTGCCAGCAGCCAAAGACTAGCGGGGGTTTCACAGTCAACAGATACGCAGTATTTT. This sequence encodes CASSQRLAGVSQSTDTQYF.

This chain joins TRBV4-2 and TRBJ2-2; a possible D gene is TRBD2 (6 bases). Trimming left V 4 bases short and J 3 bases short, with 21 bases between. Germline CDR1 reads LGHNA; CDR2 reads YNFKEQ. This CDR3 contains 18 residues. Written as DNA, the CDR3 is TGTGCCAGCAGCCCAGAAACCGGGAGTAGCAGGGACACCGGGGAGCTGTTTTTT. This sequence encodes CASSPETGSSRDTGELFF.

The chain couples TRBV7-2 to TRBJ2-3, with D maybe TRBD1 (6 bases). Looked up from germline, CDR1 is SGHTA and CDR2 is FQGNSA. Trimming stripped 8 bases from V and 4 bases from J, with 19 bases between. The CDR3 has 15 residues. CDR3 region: CASSLQGTQSDTQYF. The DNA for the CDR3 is TGTGCCAGCTCCCTCCAGGGGACCCAGTCAGATACGCAGTATTTT.

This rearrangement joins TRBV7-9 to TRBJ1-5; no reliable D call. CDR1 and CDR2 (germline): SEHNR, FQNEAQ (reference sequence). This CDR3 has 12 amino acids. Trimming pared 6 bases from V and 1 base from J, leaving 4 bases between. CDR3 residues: CASSGSNQPQHF. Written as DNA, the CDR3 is TGTGCCAGCAGTGGAAGCAATCAGCCCCAGCATTTT. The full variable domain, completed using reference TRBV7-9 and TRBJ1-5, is DTGVSQNPRHKITKRGQNVTFRCDPISEHNRLYWYRQTLGQGPEFLTYFQNEAQLEKSRLLSDRFSAERPKGSFSTLEIQRTEQGDSAMYLCASSGSNQPQHFGDGTRLSIL.

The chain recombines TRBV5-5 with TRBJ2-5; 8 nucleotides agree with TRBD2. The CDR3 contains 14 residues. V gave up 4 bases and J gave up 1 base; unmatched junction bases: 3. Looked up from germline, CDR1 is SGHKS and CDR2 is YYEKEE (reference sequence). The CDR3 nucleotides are TGTGCCAGCAGCCCAACTAGCGGCCAAGAGACCCAGTACTTC. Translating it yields CASSPTSGQETQYF.

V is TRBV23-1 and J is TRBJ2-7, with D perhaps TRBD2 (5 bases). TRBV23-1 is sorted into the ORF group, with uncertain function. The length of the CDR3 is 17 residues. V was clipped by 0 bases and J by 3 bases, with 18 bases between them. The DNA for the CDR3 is TGCGCCAGCAGTCAATCGATTGAAAGTCGACGGGGCTACGAGCAGTACTTC. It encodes CASSQSIESRRGYEQYF.

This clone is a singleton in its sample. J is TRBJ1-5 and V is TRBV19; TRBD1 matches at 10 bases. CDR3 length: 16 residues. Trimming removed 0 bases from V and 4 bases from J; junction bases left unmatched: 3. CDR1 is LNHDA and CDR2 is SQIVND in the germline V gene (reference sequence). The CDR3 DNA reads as TGTGCCAGTAGTATAGACTGGACAGGGGGAAATCAGCCCCAGCATTTT. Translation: CASSIDWTGGNQPQHF.

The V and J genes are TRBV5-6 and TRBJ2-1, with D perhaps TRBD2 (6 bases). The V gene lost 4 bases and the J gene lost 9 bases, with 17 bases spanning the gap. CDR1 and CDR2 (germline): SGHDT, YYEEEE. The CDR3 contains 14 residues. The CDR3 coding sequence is TGTGCCAGCAGCATGACTAGTTTCTCGGCTGAGCAGTTCTTC. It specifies CASSMTSFSAEQFF.

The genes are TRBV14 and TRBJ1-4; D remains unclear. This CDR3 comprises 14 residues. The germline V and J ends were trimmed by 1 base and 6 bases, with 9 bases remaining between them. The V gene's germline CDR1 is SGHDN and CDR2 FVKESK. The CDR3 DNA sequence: TGTGCCAGCAGCCAAGTCAGCGTTCATGAAAAACTGTTTTTT. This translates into CASSQVSVHEKLFF.

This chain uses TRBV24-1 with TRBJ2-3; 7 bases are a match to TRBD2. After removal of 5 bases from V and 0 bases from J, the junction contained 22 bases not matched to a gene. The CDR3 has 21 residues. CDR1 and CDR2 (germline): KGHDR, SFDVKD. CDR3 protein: CATSGPLIKGGDYFSTDTQYF. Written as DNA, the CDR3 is TGTGCCACCAGTGGCCCCCTCATTAAGGGAGGGGACTACTTTAGCACAGATACGCAGTATTTT.

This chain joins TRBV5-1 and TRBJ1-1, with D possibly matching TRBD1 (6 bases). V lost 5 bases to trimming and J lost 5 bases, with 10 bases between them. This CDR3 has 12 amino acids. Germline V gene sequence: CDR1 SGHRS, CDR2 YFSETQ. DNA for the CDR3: TGCGCCAGCAGAAAAGGGACAACTGAAGCTTTCTTT. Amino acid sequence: CASRKGTTEAFF.

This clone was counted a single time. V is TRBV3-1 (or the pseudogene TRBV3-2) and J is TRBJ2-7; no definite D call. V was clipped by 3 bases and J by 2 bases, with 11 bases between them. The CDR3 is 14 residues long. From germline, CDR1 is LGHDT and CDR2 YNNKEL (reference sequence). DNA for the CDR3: TGTGCCAGCAGCCATACAAAACTCGCCTACGAGCAGTACTTC. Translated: CASSHTKLAYEQYF.

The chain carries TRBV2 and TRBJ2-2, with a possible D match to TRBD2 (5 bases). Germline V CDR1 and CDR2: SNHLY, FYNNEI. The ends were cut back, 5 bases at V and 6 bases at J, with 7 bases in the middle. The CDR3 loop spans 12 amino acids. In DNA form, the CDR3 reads TGTGCCAGCAGTAGGGAGTCCGGGGAGCTGTTTTTT. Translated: CASSRESGELFF.

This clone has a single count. This CDR3 reads CASSVSGQETQYF. DNA of the CDR3: TGTGCCAGCAGTGTTTCAGGACAAGAGACCCAGTACTTC. The V gene is TRBV2, the J gene TRBJ2-5; D ambiguous. CDR1 is SNHLY and CDR2 is FYNNEI in the germline V gene. V was pared by 4 bases and J by 2 bases, with 8 bases between. This CDR3 spans 13 amino acids.

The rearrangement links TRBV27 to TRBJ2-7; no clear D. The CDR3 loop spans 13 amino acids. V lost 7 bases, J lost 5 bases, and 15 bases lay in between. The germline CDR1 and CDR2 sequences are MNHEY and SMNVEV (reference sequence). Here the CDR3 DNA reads TGTGCCAGCAACCCTTCCCGATCCCACGAGCAGTACTTC. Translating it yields CASNPSRSHEQYF.

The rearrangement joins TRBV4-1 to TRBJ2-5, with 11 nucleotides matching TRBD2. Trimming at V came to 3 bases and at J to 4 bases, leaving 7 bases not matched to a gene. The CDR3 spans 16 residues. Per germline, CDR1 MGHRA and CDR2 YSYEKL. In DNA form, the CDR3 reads TGCGCCAGCAGCCACTATAGCGGGAGGGGAGGAGAGACCCAGTACTTC. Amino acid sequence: CASSHYSGRGGETQYF.

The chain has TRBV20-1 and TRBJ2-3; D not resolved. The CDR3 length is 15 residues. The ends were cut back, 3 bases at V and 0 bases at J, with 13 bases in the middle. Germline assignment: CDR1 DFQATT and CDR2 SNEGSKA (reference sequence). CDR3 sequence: CSASLQTTSTDTQYF. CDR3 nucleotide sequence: TGCAGTGCTAGTCTACAGACAACTAGCACAGATACGCAGTATTTT.

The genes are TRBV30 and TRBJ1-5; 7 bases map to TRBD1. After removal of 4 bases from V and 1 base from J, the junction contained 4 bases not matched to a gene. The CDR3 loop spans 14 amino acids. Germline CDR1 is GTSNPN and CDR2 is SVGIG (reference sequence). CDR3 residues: CAWNRGKSNQPQHF. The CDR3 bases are TGTGCCTGGAACAGGGGTAAGAGCAATCAGCCCCAGCATTTT.